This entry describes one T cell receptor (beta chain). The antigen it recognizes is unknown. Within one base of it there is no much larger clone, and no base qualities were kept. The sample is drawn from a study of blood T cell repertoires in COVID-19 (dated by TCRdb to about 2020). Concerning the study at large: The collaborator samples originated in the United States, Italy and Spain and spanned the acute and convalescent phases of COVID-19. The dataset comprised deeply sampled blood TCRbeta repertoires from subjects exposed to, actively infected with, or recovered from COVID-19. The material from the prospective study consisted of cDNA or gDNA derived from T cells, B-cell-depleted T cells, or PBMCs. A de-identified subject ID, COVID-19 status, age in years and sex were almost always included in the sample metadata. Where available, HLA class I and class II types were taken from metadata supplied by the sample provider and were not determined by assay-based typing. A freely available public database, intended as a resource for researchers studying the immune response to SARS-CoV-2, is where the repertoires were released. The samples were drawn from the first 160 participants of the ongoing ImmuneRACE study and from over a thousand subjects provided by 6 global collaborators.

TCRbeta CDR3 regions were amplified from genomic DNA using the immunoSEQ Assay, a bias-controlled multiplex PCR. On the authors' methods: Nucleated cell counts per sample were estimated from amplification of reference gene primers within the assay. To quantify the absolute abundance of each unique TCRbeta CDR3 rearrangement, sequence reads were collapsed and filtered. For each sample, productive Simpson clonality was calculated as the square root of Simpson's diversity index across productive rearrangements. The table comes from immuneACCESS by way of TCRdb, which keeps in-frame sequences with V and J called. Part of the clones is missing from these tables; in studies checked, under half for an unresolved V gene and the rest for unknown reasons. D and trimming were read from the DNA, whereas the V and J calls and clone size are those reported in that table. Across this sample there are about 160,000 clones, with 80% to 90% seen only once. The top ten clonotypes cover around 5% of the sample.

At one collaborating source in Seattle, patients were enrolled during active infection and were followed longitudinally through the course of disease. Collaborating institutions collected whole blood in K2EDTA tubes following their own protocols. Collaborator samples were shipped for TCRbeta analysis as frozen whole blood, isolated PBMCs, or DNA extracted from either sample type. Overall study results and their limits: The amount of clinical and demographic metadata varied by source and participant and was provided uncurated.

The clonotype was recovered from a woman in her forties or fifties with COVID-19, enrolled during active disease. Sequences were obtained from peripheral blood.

The CDR3 region: CASSWDRGYDEQYF. Read as DNA, the sequence is TGTGCCAGCAGCTGGGACAGGGGATATGACGAGCAGTACTTC. The chain joins TRBV11-2 to TRBJ2-7, and 10 bases in between align with TRBD1. CDR1 and CDR2 were assigned from the germline V gene as SGHAT and FQNNGV. V trim: 4 bases; J trim: 5 bases; unmatched bases: 5. Including cysteine and phenylalanine, the CDR3 has 14 amino acids. The sequence is cut down to CDR3 DNA, 42 bases in frame from base 1.